The 10 T cell receptor beta chains below all came from one sample that was sequenced in a study of blood T cells in healthy people across ages. Combining a sample-barcoded 5' primer with a J-beta primer mix, a second PCR ran for roughly 6 to 12 cycles. TCRdb reanalysed the 5' RACE reads using MiXCR and keeps one entry per CDR3 protein. The repertoire has roughly 680,000 distinct CDR3 sequences, around 48% of them found once; the top ten carry approximately 32%. Sample: blood. The receptors derive from a woman between 55 and 75 years old in good health.

In regard to this clonotype: A much more abundant neighbour one base away suggests this may be a read error. The CDR3 nucleotides read TGCAGTGTCGGGACTAGCGGAGGGAATGAGCAGTACTTC. It is translated as CSVGTSGGNEQYF. This chain joins TRBV20-1 and TRBJ2-7, with 11 nucleotides matching TRBD2. The germline gives CDR1 DFQATT, CDR2 SNEGSKA (reference sequence). The V segment lost 7 bases and the J segment 7 bases; nucleotides outside the gene matches: 9. There are 13 residues in the CDR3.

The chain links TRBV20-1 to TRBJ2-1, with 10 bases identical to TRBD2. This CDR3 is 15 amino acids long. Per the germline V gene, CDR1 is DFQATT and CDR2 is SNEGSKA (reference sequence). V lost 5 bases, J lost 7 bases, and 11 bases stayed unmatched. CDR3 sequence: CSAHRLSGRVNEQFF. The CDR3 nucleotides read TGCAGTGCTCACCGACTAAGCGGGAGGGTTAATGAGCAGTTCTTC.

In this sample, this clonotype turned up many times. The chain couples TRBV20-1 to TRBJ1-6; 7 bases are a match to TRBD1. Trimming removed 7 bases from V and 7 bases from J; junction bases left unmatched: 13. This CDR3 is built from 15 residues. The germline CDR1 and CDR2 sequences are DFQATT and SNEGSKA (reference sequence). For the CDR3, the DNA is TGCAGTGGAGGGGGCAGTGGGTCTACAAATTCACCCCTCCACTTT. This encodes CSGGGSGSTNSPLHF.

This clonotype came up a few times. The V and J genes are TRBV5-1 and TRBJ2-5, with D possibly TRBD2 on 6 matching bases. The J call may be incorrect, as the DNA end agrees better with TRBJ2-7. Germline V gene lookup returns CDR1 SGHRS and CDR2 YFSETQ. The CDR3 extends over 15 amino acids. The CDR3 region is CASSPASGADYEQYF. The CDR3 nucleotides are TGCGCCAGCAGCCCGGCCTCGGGAGCGGACTACGAGCAGTACTTC.

This clonotype was recorded at least ten times. A clone one base away is much larger, so this may be a read error. The chain combines TRBV20-1 with TRBJ2-7, with TRBD2 identical over 10 bases. The CDR3 is 14 amino acids. From germline, CDR1 is DFQATT and CDR2 SNEGSKA (reference sequence). Trimming took 6 bases from V and 4 from J; bases not matched to a gene: 9. The chain's CDR3 is CSAHAGTSAYEQYF. DNA for the CDR3: TGCAGTGCGCACGCCGGGACTAGCGCTTACGAGCAGTACTTC.

The gene calls are TRBV20-1 and TRBJ1-5; D is possibly TRBD1 (6 bases). This CDR3 contains 15 residues. V lost 6 bases and J lost 0, with 15 bases in between. The V gene's germline CDR1 is DFQATT and CDR2 SNEGSKA (reference sequence). CDR3 DNA sequence: TGCAGTGCGCCTTACAGGGACCTTAGCAATCAGCCCCAGCATTTT. As protein: CSAPYRDLSNQPQHF.

This clonotype appeared once. The genes are TRBV11-2 and TRBJ2-4; 8 nucleotides line up with TRBD2. The J call may be incorrect, as the DNA end agrees better with TRBJ2-7. This CDR3 contains 14 residues. Germline CDR1 SGHAT, CDR2 FQNNGV. CDR3 sequence (DNA): TGTGCCAGCAGCTTAGGCGGGAGGAAATACGAGCAGTACTTC. It yields the protein CASSLGGRKYEQYF.

This chain's CDR3 is CASSYTLGGQAKNIQYF. The DNA for the CDR3 is TGTGCCAGCAGTTACACCTTAGGTGGCCAAGCCAAAAACATTCAGTACTTC. The chain joins TRBV6-2 or TRBV6-3 to TRBJ2-4; unclear D gene. CDR1 MNHEY and CDR2 SVGEGT come from the germline V gene. There are 17 residues in the CDR3. V shed 2 bases and J shed 0 bases, with 14 bases lying between them.

The genes are TRBV3-1 and TRBJ2-5; no firm D call. V lost 2 bases, J lost 1 base, and 5 bases lay in between. The CDR3 totals 13 residues. Looked up from germline, CDR1 is LGHDT and CDR2 is YNNKEL (reference sequence). CDR3 amino acids: CASSQLFQETQYF. CDR3 in DNA: TGTGCCAGCAGCCAACTGTTCCAAGAGACCCAGTACTTC.

V gene TRBV12-3 or TRBV12-4 combines with J gene TRBJ2-7; the match to TRBD1 covers 7 bases. Germline trimming cut 6 bases from V and 1 base from J; bases unmatched to any gene: 9. This CDR3 has 15 amino acids. DNA of the CDR3: TGTGCCAGCAGAGATGGGACAGCTGGATCCTACGAGCAGTACTTC. As protein: CASRDGTAGSYEQYF.